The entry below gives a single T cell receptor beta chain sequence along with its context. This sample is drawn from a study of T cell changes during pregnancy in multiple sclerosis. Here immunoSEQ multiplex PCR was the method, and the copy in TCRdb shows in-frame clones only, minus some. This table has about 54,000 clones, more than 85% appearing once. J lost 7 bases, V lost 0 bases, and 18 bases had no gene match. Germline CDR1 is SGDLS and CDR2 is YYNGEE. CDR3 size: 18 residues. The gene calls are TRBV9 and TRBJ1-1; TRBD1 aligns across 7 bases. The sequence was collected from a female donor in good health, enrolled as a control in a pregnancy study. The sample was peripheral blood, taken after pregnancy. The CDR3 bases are TGTGCCAGCAGCGTAGCTTCAGGCCCAGGGGGGCTTGGGAGTGAAGCTTTCTTT. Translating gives CASSVASGPGGLGSEAFF.